This T cell receptor beta chain derives from a study of memory CD4+ T cells and cytomegalovirus serostatus. Study findings and constraints: CD4+ memory repertoires contained about 40% of the roughly 150 reported CMV TCRbeta sequences.

The sort gate was single viable CD3+CD4+CD8-CD45RO+ cells for memory CD4+ T cells. Serum IgG to CMV pp150, pp28, p38 and p52 defined serostatus. Positive selection with CD4 microbeads enriched total CD4+ T cells. Turning to this clone: Its antigen is not known.

Trimming pared 2 bases from V and 6 bases from J, leaving 17 bases between. The germline V gene has CDR1 MDHEN and CDR2 SYDVKM. The CDR3 has 16 amino acids. Only in-frame clones appear in the TCRdb table, and some are missing; sequencing was by immunoSEQ multiplex PCR. The sample contains about 56,000 clones, 82% of which appear only once. The clonotype was recovered from an adult in good health and CMV-seronegative. V gene TRBV28 combines with J gene TRBJ1-5; tentatively, D is TRBD1 (5 bases). The sequencing input was memory CD4+ T cells from blood. The CDR3 DNA reads TGTGCCAGCAGTTTAGGATCCGGGCATCAGGGTCAGCCCCAGCATTTT. Protein: CASSLGSGHQGQPQHF.